The 8 T cell receptor beta chains presented below share a single source sample, sequenced in a study of identical twins' blood T cells. TCRdb reprocessed the 5' RACE reads with MiXCR, giving one entry per CDR3 protein. The data contain 300,000 to 450,000 distinct CDR3 sequences, more than 25% of them singletons. Sequenced input: PBMCs. These TCRs come from a woman between 18 and 50 years old in good health.

V and J are TRBV7-9 and TRBJ1-6; 9 nucleotides align to TRBD1. The germline gives CDR1 SEHNR, CDR2 FQNEAQ (reference sequence). The CDR3 has 15 residues. The V and J ends lost 3 bases and 5 bases, in that order; junction bases with no gene match: 2. CDR3 protein: CASSFRTGDNSPLHF. CDR3 coding DNA: TGTGCCAGCAGCTTTAGGACAGGGGATAATTCACCCCTCCACTTT.

The J gene is TRBJ1-1, the V gene TRBV6-5; no clear D gene. The germline V and J ends were trimmed by 8 bases and 1 base, with 5 bases remaining between them. The CDR3 consists of 11 residues. Germline V gene lookup returns CDR1 MNHEY and CDR2 SVGAGI. CDR3 sequence (DNA): TGTGCCAGCGAAAAGAACACTGAAGCTTTCTTT. Amino acids: CASEKNTEAFF.

The genes are TRBV6-5 and TRBJ2-2, with D perhaps TRBD1 (6 bases). With 6 bases removed from V and 0 bases from J, the gap between germline ends came to 11 bases. CDR1 and CDR2 from the germline V gene are MNHEY and SVGAGI. This CDR3 has 15 residues. DNA of the CDR3: TGTGCCAGCAGGAGCAGGGGAACGAACACCGGGGAGCTGTTTTTT. Translation: CASRSRGTNTGELFF.

This clonotype was observed a few times. V gene TRBV2 combines with J gene TRBJ1-4; tentatively, D is TRBD1 (6 bases). The V gene lost 8 bases and the J gene lost 10 bases, with 17 bases spanning the gap. The germline V gene encodes CDR1 SNHLY and CDR2 FYNNEI. This CDR3 contains 13 residues. Here the CDR3 reads CASCPTGSAKLFF. The DNA for the CDR3 is TGTGCCAGCTGTCCCACAGGGTCGGCAAAACTGTTTTTT.

Comment on this clonotype: This sequence may be a read error, since a much larger clone differs from it by one base. The V call is TRBV5-6, the J call TRBJ1-1; D is perhaps TRBD1 (5 bases). Germline values: CDR1 SGHDT, CDR2 YYEEEE. The germline V and J ends were trimmed by 5 bases and 6 bases, with 17 bases remaining between them. The CDR3 contains 14 residues. CDR3 amino acids: CASRGDGISAEAFF. The CDR3 nucleotides are TGTGCCAGCAGGGGGGACGGAATTTCCGCTGAAGCTTTCTTT. Together with reference TRBV5-6 and TRBJ1-1, the CDR3 gives the full variable domain: DAGVTQSPTHLIKTRGQQVTLRCSPKSGHDTVSWYQQALGQGPQFIFQYYEEEERQRGNFPDRFSGHQFPNYSSELNVNALLLGDSALYLCASRGDGISAEAFFGQGTRLTVV.

The gene calls are TRBV7-9 and TRBJ2-1; 8 bases are a match to TRBD2. Germline CDR1 SEHNR, CDR2 FQNEAQ (reference sequence). Trimming cost V 6 bases and J 6 bases; bases outside gene matches: 10. This CDR3 region has 15 residues. CDR3 nucleotides: TGTGCCAGCAGACCTAGCGGGCAAGGGGGCAATGAGCAGTTCTTC. Encoded protein: CASRPSGQGGNEQFF.

As to this clonotype: Just one base apart from a much larger clone, this may be a read error. The J gene is TRBJ1-6, the V gene TRBV3-1, with D hard to call. Germline V gene lookup returns CDR1 LGHDT and CDR2 YNNKEL (reference sequence). This CDR3 spans 14 amino acids. V lost 8 bases, J lost 0 bases, and 8 bases lay in between. The CDR3 sequence: CASQEISYNSPLHF. The CDR3 bases are TGTGCCAGCCAGGAGATCTCCTATAATTCACCCCTCCACTTT.

There are a few counts of this clonotype. The V call is TRBV5-1, the J call TRBJ1-2; D call uncertain. The V gene's germline CDR1 is SGHRS and CDR2 YFSETQ. The CDR3 runs 14 residues. V lost 0 bases and J 6 bases, leaving 12 bases between the germline ends. DNA for the CDR3: TGCGCCAGCAGCTTGGAGGCCAAGGGTGATGGCTACACCTTC. Translated, it gives CASSLEAKGDGYTF.